This T cell receptor (beta chain) was documented in a study of cytomegalovirus exposure and HLA in healthy donors. General study points: There were a few CMV-associated chains whose specificity for CMV antigens was confirmed in vitro. Cytomegalovirus-associated TCR beta chains were listed, numbering roughly 150.

On this clone: Its antigen is as yet unknown.

Measured with immunoSEQ multiplex PCR; TCRdb has only the in-frame clones, and not every one. This sample has roughly 70,000 clones, with 95% to 97% found just once. The CDR3 runs to 14 residues. The V gene's germline CDR1 is MDHEN and CDR2 SYDVKM. The V segment lost 7 bases and the J segment 3 bases; nucleotides outside the gene matches: 6. The clonotype comes from a man younger than 35 in good health and CMV-seronegative. Sequencing was performed on PBMCs. The chain links TRBV28 to TRBJ2-7; 10 positions match TRBD1. The CDR3 coding sequence is TGTGCCAGCATCCCGGGGGACAGGGGCTACGAGCAGTACTTC. Amino acid sequence: CASIPGDRGYEQYF.